The text below deals with one T cell receptor beta chain. This clone was detected only a few times. Its antigen target is currently unknown. Nothing much larger sits one base from this clone, and base qualities are not available. The library was built by means of the immunoSEQ multiplex PCR assay. This is the immuneACCESS table as TCRdb keeps it, with only in-frame sequences that have V and J called. A part of the clones is gone; compared with another copy, unresolved V genes explain less than half, and the rest is unexplained. In all, the sample holds under 45,000 clones, and approximately 90% of those were seen once. 1% to 1.5% of the sample is in the top ten clones. This sample stems from a study of T cell changes during pregnancy in multiple sclerosis (dated by TCRdb to between 2019 and 2020). About the study as a whole: Changes in the T cell repertoire over the course of pregnancy were examined in this study in women with multiple sclerosis.

From the cysteine through the phenylalanine, the CDR3 covers 13 amino acids. Here the CDR3 DNA is all that survives: 39 bases in frame from base 1. The germline V gene gives CDR1 as ENHRY and CDR2 as SYGVKD. V is shortened by 2 bases, J by 3 bases, and the region joining them spans 8 bases. The sequence came from a female donor with multiple sclerosis, enrolled in a pregnancy study. The V gene is TRBV10-3 and the J gene is TRBJ2-7, with no confident D gene call. Here the sequenced sample was CD4+ T cells from peripheral blood mononuclear cells, taken in the second trimester of pregnancy. The CDR3 sequence is CAISEPLRYEQYF. Here is the DNA: TGTGCCATCAGTGAGCCCCTCCGCTACGAGCAGTACTTC.